This entry describes one T cell receptor beta chain. Method: immunoSEQ multiplex PCR; TCRdb's copy keeps in-frame clones and lacks some. This table holds just under 65,000 clones, roughly four fifths found once. These data originate in a study of blood T cell repertoires in COVID-19. The germline V and J ends were trimmed by 2 bases and 5 bases, with 15 bases remaining between them. The CDR3 totals 15 residues. Germline CDR1 and CDR2: KGHSH and LQKENI. The V and J genes are TRBV18 and TRBJ2-5, with D tentatively TRBD1 (6 bases). The receptor was isolated from a human donor in a cohort sampled during active COVID-19. The sample comprised peripheral blood. CDR3 in amino acids: CASSPETGTGETQYF. CDR3 sequence (DNA): TGTGCCAGCTCACCAGAGACAGGTACCGGGGAGACCCAGTACTTC.